Sequencing of this T cell receptor (beta chain) was carried out in a study of control samples from healthy donors and cancer patients. CDR3 length: 17 amino acids. Germline V gene data show CDR1 as SGHNT and CDR2 as YENEEA. With 5 bases clipped from V and 1 base from J, the junction kept 7 bases outside the gene matches. Measured with immunoSEQ multiplex PCR; TCRdb has only the in-frame clones, and not every one. The profile shows roughly 120,000 clones, roughly 93% of them singletons. The clonotype comes from a young man in good health. The V and J genes are TRBV11-3 and TRBJ2-5, with 13 nucleotides matching TRBD2. Input material: blood. Here the CDR3 reads CASSPGLAGAVQETQYF. The CDR3 DNA sequence: TGTGCCAGCAGCCCCGGACTAGCGGGGGCCGTCCAAGAGACCCAGTACTTC.